What follows is one T cell receptor beta chain and its context. This entry is derived from a study of cytomegalovirus exposure and HLA in healthy donors. PCR used 60 Vbeta primers and 13 Jbeta primers. Here immunoSEQ multiplex PCR was the method, and the copy in TCRdb shows in-frame clones only, minus some. Of about 94,000 clones detected, more than 75% appear once; the ten largest clones hold around a tenth. V lost 3 bases, J lost 6 bases, and 14 bases lay in between. CDR1 and CDR2 from the germline V gene are SEHNR and FQNEAQ (reference sequence). The CDR3 runs to 14 residues. Sequenced: PBMCs. The rearrangement joins TRBV7-9 to TRBJ1-1; no definite D call. This clonotype was sampled from a human donor in good health. CDR3 region: CASSFIQPRAEAFF. Written as DNA, the CDR3 is TGTGCCAGCAGCTTTATTCAGCCTAGAGCTGAAGCTTTCTTT.